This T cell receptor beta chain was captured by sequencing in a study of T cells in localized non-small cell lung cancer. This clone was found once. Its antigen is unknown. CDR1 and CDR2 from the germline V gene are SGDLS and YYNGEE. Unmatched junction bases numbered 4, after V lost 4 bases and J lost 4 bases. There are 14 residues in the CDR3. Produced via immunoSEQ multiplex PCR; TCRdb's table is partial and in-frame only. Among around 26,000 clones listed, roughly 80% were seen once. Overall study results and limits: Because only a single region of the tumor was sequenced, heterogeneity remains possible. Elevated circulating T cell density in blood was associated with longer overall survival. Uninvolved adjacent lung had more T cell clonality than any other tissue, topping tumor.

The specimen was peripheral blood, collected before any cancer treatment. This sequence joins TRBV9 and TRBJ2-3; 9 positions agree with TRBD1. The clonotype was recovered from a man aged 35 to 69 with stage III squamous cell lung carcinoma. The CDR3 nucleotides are TGTGCCAGCAGCACACGGACAGGGGCAGATACGCAGTATTTT. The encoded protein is CASSTRTGADTQYF.